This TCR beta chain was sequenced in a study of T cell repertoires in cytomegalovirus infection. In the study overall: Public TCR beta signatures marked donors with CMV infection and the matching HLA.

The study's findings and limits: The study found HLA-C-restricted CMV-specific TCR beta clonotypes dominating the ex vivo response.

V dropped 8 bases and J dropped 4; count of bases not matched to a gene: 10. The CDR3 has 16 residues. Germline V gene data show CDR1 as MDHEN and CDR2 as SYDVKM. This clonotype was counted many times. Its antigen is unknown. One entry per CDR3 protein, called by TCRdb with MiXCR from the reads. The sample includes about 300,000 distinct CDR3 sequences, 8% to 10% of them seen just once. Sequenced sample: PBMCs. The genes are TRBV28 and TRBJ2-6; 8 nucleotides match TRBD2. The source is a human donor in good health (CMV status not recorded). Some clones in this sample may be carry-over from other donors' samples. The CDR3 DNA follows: TGTGCCAGCTATTCCGGGGGGGTTACAGGGGCCAACGTCCTGACTTTC. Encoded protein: CASYSGGVTGANVLTF.